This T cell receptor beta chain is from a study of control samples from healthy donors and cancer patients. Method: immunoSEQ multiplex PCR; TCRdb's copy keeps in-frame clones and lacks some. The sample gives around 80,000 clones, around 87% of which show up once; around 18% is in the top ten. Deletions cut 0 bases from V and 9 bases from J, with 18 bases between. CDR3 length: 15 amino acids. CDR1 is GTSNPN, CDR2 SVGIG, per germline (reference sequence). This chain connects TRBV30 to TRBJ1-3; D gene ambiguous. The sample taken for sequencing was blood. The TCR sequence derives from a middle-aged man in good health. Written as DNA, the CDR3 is TGTGCCTGGAGTGTACTGGGTCTCTCCTCGGGCACCATATATTTT. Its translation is CAWSVLGLSSGTIYF.